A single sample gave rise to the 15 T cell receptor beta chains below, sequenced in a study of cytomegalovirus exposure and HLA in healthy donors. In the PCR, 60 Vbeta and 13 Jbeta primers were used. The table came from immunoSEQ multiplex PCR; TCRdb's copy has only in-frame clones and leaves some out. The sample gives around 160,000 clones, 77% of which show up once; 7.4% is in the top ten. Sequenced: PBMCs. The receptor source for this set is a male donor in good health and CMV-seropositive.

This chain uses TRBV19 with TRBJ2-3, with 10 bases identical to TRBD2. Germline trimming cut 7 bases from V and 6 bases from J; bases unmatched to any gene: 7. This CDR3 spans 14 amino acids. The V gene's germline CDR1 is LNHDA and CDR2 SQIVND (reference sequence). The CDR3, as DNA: TGTGCCAGTATGCTTAGCGGGGGGCCTGATACGCAGTATTTT. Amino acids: CASMLSGGPDTQYF.

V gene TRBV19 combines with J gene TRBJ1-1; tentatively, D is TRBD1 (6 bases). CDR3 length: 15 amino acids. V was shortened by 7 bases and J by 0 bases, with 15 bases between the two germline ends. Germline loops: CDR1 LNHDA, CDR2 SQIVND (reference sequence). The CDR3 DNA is TGTGCCAGTAAGGAGCTCGGGACAATGAACACTGAAGCTTTCTTT. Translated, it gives CASKELGTMNTEAFF.

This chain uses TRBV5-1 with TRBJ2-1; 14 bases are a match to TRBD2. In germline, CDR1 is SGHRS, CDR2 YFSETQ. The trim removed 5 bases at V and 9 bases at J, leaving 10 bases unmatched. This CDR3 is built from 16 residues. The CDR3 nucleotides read TGCGCCAGCAGACTTGGACTAGCGGGGGGATGGGGTGAGCAGTTCTTC. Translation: CASRLGLAGGWGEQFF.

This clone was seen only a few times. This CDR3 reads CASDDRDGRGGELFF. The CDR3 nucleotides are TGTGCCAGCGACGACAGGGACGGCCGGGGCGGGGAGCTGTTTTTT. The rearrangement links TRBV6-1 to TRBJ2-2; TRBD1 agrees at 7 bases. Germline CDR1 and CDR2: MNHNS and SASEGT. The CDR3 has 15 amino acids. The V segment lost 8 bases and the J segment 7 bases; nucleotides outside the gene matches: 13.

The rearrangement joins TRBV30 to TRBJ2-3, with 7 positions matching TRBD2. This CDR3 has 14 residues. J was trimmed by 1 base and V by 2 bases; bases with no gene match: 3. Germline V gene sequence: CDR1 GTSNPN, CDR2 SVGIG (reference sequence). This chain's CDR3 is CAWSWLAGTDTQYF. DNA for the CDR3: TGTGCCTGGAGTTGGCTAGCGGGCACAGATACGCAGTATTTT.

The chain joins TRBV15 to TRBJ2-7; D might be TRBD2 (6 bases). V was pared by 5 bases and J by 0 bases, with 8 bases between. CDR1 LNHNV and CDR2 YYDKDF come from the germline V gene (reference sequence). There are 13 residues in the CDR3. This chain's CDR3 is CATSGRDSYEQYF. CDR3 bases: TGTGCCACCAGCGGGCGGGACTCCTACGAGCAGTACTTC.

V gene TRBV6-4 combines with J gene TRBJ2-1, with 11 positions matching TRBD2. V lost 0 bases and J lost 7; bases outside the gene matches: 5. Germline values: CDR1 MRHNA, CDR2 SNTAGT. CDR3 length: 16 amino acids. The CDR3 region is CASSDSISGGENEQFF. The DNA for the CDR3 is TGTGCCAGCAGTGACTCGATTAGCGGGGGGGAGAATGAGCAGTTCTTC.

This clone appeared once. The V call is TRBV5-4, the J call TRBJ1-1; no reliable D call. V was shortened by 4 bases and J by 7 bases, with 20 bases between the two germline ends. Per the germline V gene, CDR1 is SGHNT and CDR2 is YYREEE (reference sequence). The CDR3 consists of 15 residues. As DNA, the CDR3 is TGTGCCAGCAGCCCGGCCTTGAGGCCGCCTAGTGAAGCTTTCTTT. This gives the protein CASSPALRPPSEAFF.

Written as DNA, the CDR3 is TGCAGTGGTGAGGGTCAGCCCCAGCATTTT. Its translation is CSGEGQPQHF. V and J are TRBV20-1 and TRBJ1-5; D gene ambiguous. Trimming stripped 7 bases from V and 6 bases from J, with 7 bases between. The CDR3 is made up of 10 amino acids. The germline gives CDR1 DFQATT, CDR2 SNEGSKA (reference sequence).

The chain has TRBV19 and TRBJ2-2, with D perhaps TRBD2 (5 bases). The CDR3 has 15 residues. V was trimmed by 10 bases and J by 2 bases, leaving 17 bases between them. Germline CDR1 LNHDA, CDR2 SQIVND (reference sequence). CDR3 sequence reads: CATLIGVGNTGELFF. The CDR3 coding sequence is TGTGCCACCCTAATCGGGGTAGGCAACACCGGGGAGCTGTTTTTT.

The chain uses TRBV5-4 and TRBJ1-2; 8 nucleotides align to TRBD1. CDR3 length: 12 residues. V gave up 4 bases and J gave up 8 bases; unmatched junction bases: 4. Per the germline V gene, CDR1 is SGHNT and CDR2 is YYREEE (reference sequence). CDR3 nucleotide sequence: TGTGCCAGCAGCGCACGGACAGGGGGCTACACCTTC. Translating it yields CASSARTGGYTF.

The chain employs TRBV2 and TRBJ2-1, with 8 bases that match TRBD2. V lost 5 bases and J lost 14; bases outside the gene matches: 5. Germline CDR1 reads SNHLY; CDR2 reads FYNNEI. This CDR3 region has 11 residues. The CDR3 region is CASSTGTRKFF. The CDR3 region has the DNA TGTGCCAGCAGTACCGGGACTAGGAAGTTCTTC.

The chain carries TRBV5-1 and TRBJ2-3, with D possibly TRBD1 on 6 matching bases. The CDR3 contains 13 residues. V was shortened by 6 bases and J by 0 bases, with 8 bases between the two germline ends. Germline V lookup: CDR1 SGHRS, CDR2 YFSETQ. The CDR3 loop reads CASKGQSTDTQYF. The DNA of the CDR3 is TGCGCCAGCAAAGGACAGAGCACAGATACGCAGTATTTT.

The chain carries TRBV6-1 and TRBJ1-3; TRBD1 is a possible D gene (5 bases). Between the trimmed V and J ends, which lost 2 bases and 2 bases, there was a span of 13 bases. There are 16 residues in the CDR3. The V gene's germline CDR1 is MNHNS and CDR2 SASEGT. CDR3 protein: CASSEWGGSAGNTIYF. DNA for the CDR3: TGTGCCAGCAGTGAATGGGGGGGTTCGGCTGGAAACACCATATATTTT.

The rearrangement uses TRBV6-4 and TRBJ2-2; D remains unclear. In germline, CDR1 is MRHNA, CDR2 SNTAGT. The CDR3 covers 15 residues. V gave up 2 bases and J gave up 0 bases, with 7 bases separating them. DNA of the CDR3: TGTGCCAGCAGTGACGCGACTGCGAACACCGGGGAGCTGTTTTTT. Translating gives CASSDATANTGELFF.